Presented here are 22 T cell receptor beta chains from one specimen sequenced in a study of shared clonotypes between healthy human individuals. Only CD45RO-negative cells positively selected for CCR7 counted as naive CD8 cells, so terminally differentiated effector memory CD45RA+ cells were excluded. Profiled with immunoSEQ multiplex PCR; TCRdb holds only in-frame clones, not every one. The sample has under 600,000 clones, 98% seen once; the top ten hold 0.3%. The sequenced sample was naive CD8+ T cells sorted from blood. All receptors derive from a man between 25 and 39 years old in good health.

The chain recombines TRBV2 with TRBJ2-2; D is possibly TRBD2 (5 bases). V lost 4 bases and J 4 bases, leaving 7 bases between the germline ends. The CDR3 length is 13 residues. The germline CDR1 and CDR2 sequences are SNHLY and FYNNEI. CDR3 region: CASSAGSTGELFF. CDR3 bases: TGTGCCAGCAGTGCGGGGTCCACCGGGGAGCTGTTTTTT.

V is TRBV10-3 and J is TRBJ1-2, with unresolved D. Trimming took off 0 bases at V and 1 base at J, with 9 bases between the two ends. Germline lookup yields CDR1 ENHRY and CDR2 SYGVKD. The CDR3 runs to 15 residues. The CDR3 loop reads CAISESGGINYGYTF. Here the CDR3 DNA reads TGTGCCATCAGTGAGTCCGGCGGTATTAACTATGGCTACACCTTC.

The chain couples TRBV27 to TRBJ2-1; 11 nucleotides align to TRBD1. CDR1 is MNHEY, CDR2 SMNVEV, per germline (reference sequence). V lost 5 bases and J lost 7; bases outside the gene matches: 7. The CDR3 is made up of 15 amino acids. The CDR3 spells CASSRPGQGVNEQFF. CDR3 DNA: TGTGCCAGCAGTAGGCCGGGACAGGGGGTGAATGAGCAGTTCTTC.

The chain is built from TRBV7-9 and TRBJ2-1, with D tentatively TRBD1 (6 bases). Germline V gene data show CDR1 as SEHNR and CDR2 as FQNEAQ (reference sequence). The CDR3 totals 15 residues. The ends were cut back, 1 base at V and 5 bases at J, with 12 bases in the middle. The CDR3 region is CASSLVMTGNNEQFF. The CDR3 bases are TGTGCCAGCAGCTTAGTTATGACAGGAAACAATGAGCAGTTCTTC.

The rearrangement uses TRBV5-5 and TRBJ2-7; 10 bases align to TRBD2. From germline, CDR1 is SGHKS and CDR2 YYEKEE (reference sequence). The V segment lost 4 bases and the J segment 2 bases; nucleotides outside the gene matches: 6. CDR3 length: 15 residues. The CDR3 region has the DNA TGTGCCAGCAGCCTCACTAGCGGGGTTGCCTACGAGCAGTACTTC. Residues: CASSLTSGVAYEQYF.

The chain joins TRBV7-8 to TRBJ1-5; tentatively, D is TRBD1 (5 bases). V shed 5 bases and J shed 4 bases, with 15 bases lying between them. Looked up from germline, CDR1 is SGHVS and CDR2 is FQNEAQ. The CDR3 sequence is 15 residues long. The CDR3 loop is CASSPTGYDNQPQHF. CDR3 in DNA: TGTGCCAGCAGCCCCACAGGTTATGATAATCAGCCCCAGCATTTT. The full variable domain, in which reference TRBV7-8 and TRBJ1-5 provide the parts outside the CDR3, is GAGVSQSPRYKVAKRGQDVALRCDPISGHVSLFWYQQALGQGPEFLTYFQNEAQLDKSGLPSDRFFAERPEGSVSTLKIQRTQQEDSAVYLCASSPTGYDNQPQHFGDGTRLSIL.

The rearrangement uses TRBV29-1 and TRBJ2-7; 7 bases are a match to TRBD1. Per germline, CDR1 SQVTM and CDR2 ANQGSEA. The CDR3 is 16 residues long. CDR3 amino acids: CRLERGPGQQSYEQYF. The CDR3 DNA is TGCAGACTCGAGCGAGGCCCGGGACAGCAGTCCTACGAGCAGTACTTC.

The gene calls are TRBV2 and TRBJ2-7; TRBD2 might be the D (5 bases). This CDR3 comprises 16 residues. The V end lost 3 bases, the J end lost 2 bases, and 17 bases lay between the germline ends. The germline V gene has CDR1 SNHLY and CDR2 FYNNEI. This chain's CDR3 is CASSEIVSGSTYEQYF. CDR3 nucleotides: TGTGCCAGCAGTGAGATCGTTTCGGGGAGCACCTACGAGCAGTACTTC.

The chain couples TRBV25-1 to TRBJ2-7; no clear D. In germline, CDR1 is MGHDK, CDR2 SYGVNS. The CDR3 length is 11 residues. V lost 8 bases to trimming and J lost 4 bases, with 9 bases between them. In nucleotides, the CDR3 is TGTGCCAGCGGAGAACGGTACGAGCAGTACTTC. It codes for CASGERYEQYF.

The rearrangement links TRBV7-2 to TRBJ2-7; no firm D call. This CDR3 comprises 13 residues. Germline lookup yields CDR1 SGHTA and CDR2 FQGNSA. The V end was cut by 1 base, the J end by 3 bases, with 7 bases between. CDR3 region: CASSLVRGYEQYF. Here the CDR3 DNA reads TGTGCCAGCAGCTTAGTTCGCGGCTACGAGCAGTACTTC.

The genes are TRBV7-9 and TRBJ2-3; weak D call: TRBD1 (5 bases). V dropped 1 base and J dropped 0 bases, with 11 bases sitting between them. Germline CDR1 is SEHNR and CDR2 is FQNEAQ (reference sequence). The CDR3 has 16 amino acids. DNA for the CDR3: TGTGCCAGCAGCTTAGAAGGGGAAACTAGCACAGATACGCAGTATTTT. It codes for CASSLEGETSTDTQYF.

The J gene is TRBJ2-1, the V gene TRBV7-9; no definite D call. CDR1 is SEHNR and CDR2 is FQNEAQ in the germline V gene (reference sequence). The CDR3 covers 11 residues. V dropped 7 bases and J dropped 12 bases, with 13 bases sitting between them. The DNA for the CDR3 is TGTGCCAGCAAGGGCGCAATTGGGCAGTTCTTC. Protein: CASKGAIGQFF.

The chain uses TRBV7-3 and TRBJ2-7; D is unresolved. Trimming took 4 bases from V and 6 from J, leaving 13 bases between them. Per the germline V gene, CDR1 is SGHTA and CDR2 is FQGTGA. This CDR3 contains 13 residues. CDR3 loop: CASSYLGASEQYF. The CDR3 DNA is TGTGCCAGCAGCTATCTGGGCGCGTCCGAGCAGTACTTC.

This clone showed up just once. This chain joins TRBV7-3 and TRBJ1-1; possible D gene TRBD1, 5 bases. The CDR3 has 13 residues. V was pared by 2 bases and J by 8 bases, with 12 bases between. Per germline, CDR1 SGHTA and CDR2 FQGTGA. In DNA form, the CDR3 reads TGTGCCAGCAGCTTAGGGGACGGATCCGAAGCTTTCTTT. This codes for CASSLGDGSEAFF.

The rearrangement joins TRBV6-5 to TRBJ2-3; D perhaps matches TRBD2 (5 bases). CDR3 length equals 13 residues. In germline, CDR1 is MNHEY, CDR2 SVGAGI. V lost 1 base, J lost 6 bases, and 8 bases lay in between. DNA for the CDR3: TGTGCCAGCAGTTACTACCCGGGGGATACGCAGTATTTT. Its protein product is CASSYYPGDTQYF.

The chain is built from TRBV7-2 and TRBJ2-4; D not certain. Trimming removed 2 bases at V and 0 bases at J, with 8 bases between. Germline CDR1 SGHTA, CDR2 FQGNSA. This CDR3 spans 15 amino acids. CDR3 sequence: CASSLLALAKNIQYF. The CDR3 region has the DNA TGTGCCAGCAGCTTACTGGCTTTAGCCAAAAACATTCAGTACTTC. Looking up the rest from reference TRBV7-2 and TRBJ2-4 gives the full variable domain: GAGVSQSPSNKVTEKGKDVELRCDPISGHTALYWYRQSLGQGLEFLIYFQGNSAPDKSGLPSDRFSAERTGGSVSTLTIQRTQQEDSAVYLCASSLLALAKNIQYFGAGTRLSVL.

The gene calls are TRBV5-8 and TRBJ2-7; D gene uncertain. This CDR3 spans 13 amino acids. The germline gives CDR1 SGHTS, CDR2 YDEGEE. V shed 2 bases and J shed 7 bases, with 13 bases lying between them. The CDR3: CASSLLGLWEQYF. The CDR3 DNA follows: TGTGCCAGCAGCTTATTGGGATTGTGGGAGCAGTACTTC. The variable domain in full, with the rest retrieved from reference TRBV5-8 and TRBJ2-7, is EAGVTQSPTHLIKTRGQQATLRCSPISGHTSVYWYQQALGLGLQFLLWYDEGEERNRGNFPPRFSGRQFPNYSSELNVNALELEDSALYLCASSLLGLWEQYFGPGTRLTVT.

This clone has just one count. This chain joins TRBV5-1 and TRBJ2-3, with 9 bases identical to TRBD2. CDR1 is SGHRS, CDR2 YFSETQ, per germline. There are 17 residues in the CDR3. V was pared by 1 base and J by 0 bases, with 6 bases of the junction left unmatched. This CDR3 is CASSLFLSGRSTDTQYF. CDR3 coding DNA: TGCGCCAGCAGCTTGTTCCTCAGCGGGAGGAGCACAGATACGCAGTATTTT.

This chain joins TRBV29-1 and TRBJ2-2; 11 positions match TRBD2. J was trimmed by 4 bases and V by 6 bases; bases with no gene match: 10. The CDR3 consists of 16 residues. Germline CDR1 and CDR2: SQVTM and ANQGSEA. This CDR3 is CSVPIGTSGFTGELFF. In nucleotides, the CDR3 is TGCAGCGTCCCCATCGGGACTAGCGGATTCACCGGGGAGCTGTTTTTT.

This clone was found once. Other nucleotide sequences in the sample specify the same CDR3. V gene TRBV11-2 combines with J gene TRBJ1-5, with D perhaps matching TRBD1 (5 bases). V lost 5 bases to trimming and J lost 2 bases, with 10 bases between them. Germline loops: CDR1 SGHAT, CDR2 FQNNGV. The CDR3 is made up of 14 amino acids. CDR3 DNA sequence: TGTGCCAGCAGCCCGGGGGGAGGCAATCAGCCCCAGCATTTT. It is translated as CASSPGGGNQPQHF.

The gene calls are TRBV28 and TRBJ2-5; possibly TRBD1 for D (6 bases). The ends were cut back, 4 bases at V and 4 bases at J, with 22 bases in the middle. The CDR3 has 17 amino acids. Germline lookup yields CDR1 MDHEN and CDR2 SYDVKM. The CDR3 spells CASSSYEQGRSGETQYF. The CDR3 DNA reads as TGTGCCAGCAGTTCCTACGAACAGGGAAGGTCAGGAGAGACCCAGTACTTC.

The chain combines TRBV7-9 with TRBJ1-5, with TRBD1 matching 7 bases. There are 14 residues in the CDR3. The junction had 3 bases not matched to a gene; V was cut back by 5 bases and J by 2 bases. CDR1 is SEHNR, CDR2 FQNEAQ, per germline (reference sequence). CDR3 nucleotide sequence: TGTGCCAGCAGCACAGACAGGGGCAATCAGCCCCAGCATTTT. It codes for CASSTDRGNQPQHF.